This T cell receptor beta chain was identified during a study of regulatory T cells in long-lasting Graves disease. Trimming stripped 3 bases from V and 3 bases from J, with 12 bases between. Germline CDR1 PRHDT, CDR2 FYEKMQ (reference sequence). The CDR3 sequence is 14 residues long. This clonotype was observed at least ten times. The time point: newly diagnosed GD, antithyroid drugs for less than 3 months. TCR sequences were obtained from RNA taken from PBMCs. With EDTA tubes as the receptacles, roughly 9.7 milliliters of peripheral blood were drawn. Arm-PCR of CDR3 regions and iRepertoire HTBI primers were used to build TCR beta libraries. TCRdb reprocessed the multiplex PCR reads via MiXCR and lists one record per CDR3 protein. Among about 400,000 distinct CDR3 sequences listed, 15% were seen once. A further study also used this sample, focusing on T cells in Graves' hyperthyroidism and ophthalmopathy. That work states: RT-PCR in the first round (using the HTBI primer set) targeted the TCR CDR3. A model using 13 V-J features told ophthalmopathy apart from stable hyperthyroidism.

The V gene is TRBV13, the J gene TRBJ2-7; D possibly corresponds to TRBD2 (5 bases). The origin of this receptor is a middle-aged woman with Graves disease. The sequences come from peripheral blood mononuclear cells (PBMCs), collected at new diagnosis, from a patient treated with antithyroid drugs. CDR3 in amino acids: CASSFPSKGYEQYF. For the CDR3, the DNA is TGTGCCAGCAGCTTCCCTAGCAAGGGCTACGAGCAGTACTTC. The full variable domain, its missing parts supplied by reference TRBV13 and TRBJ2-7, is AAGVIQSPRHLIKEKRETATLKCYPIPRHDTVYWYQQGPGQDPQFLISFYEKMQSDKGSIPDRFSAQQFSDYHSELNMSSLELGDSALYFCASSFPSKGYEQYFGPGTRLTVT.